The text below deals with one T cell receptor beta chain. The CDR3 is 11 residues long. Germline V gene data show CDR1 as LGHDT and CDR2 as YNNKEL (reference sequence). The V and J ends lost 3 bases and 6 bases respectively, with 5 bases between them. These data come from a study of blood T cell repertoires in COVID-19. The method was immunoSEQ multiplex PCR; TCRdb's version includes in-frame clones alone and lacks a portion of them. The table records hundreds of thousands of clones, approximately 88% of them present only once. This clonotype originated in a woman aged 30 to 39 who had recovered from COVID-19. The specimen sequenced was peripheral blood. The chain has TRBV3-1 (or the pseudogene TRBV3-2) and TRBJ1-1; D is ambiguous. In nucleotides, the CDR3 is TGTGCCAGCAGCCAGGGCCCTGAAGCTTTCTTT. It encodes CASSQGPEAFF.